This record looks at one T cell receptor beta chain sequence and its context. The split of CD4+ cells yielded CD45RA+ naive and CD45RA-negative memory subsets. These data are taken from a study of shared clonotypes between healthy human individuals. Samples underwent the assay at deep level. Profiling relied on immunoSEQ multiplex PCR, and the TCRdb table lists in-frame clones only, not all of them. The table has 230,000 or so clones, about 65% seen once. Germline values: CDR1 SGHRS, CDR2 YFSETQ. There are 14 residues in the CDR3. Trimming removed 1 base from V and 7 bases from J, with 14 bases in between.

The sequence was collected from a man aged 30 to 45 in good health. What was sequenced was memory CD4+ T cells sorted from blood. This sample's subset: CD45RA-negative fraction. The gene calls are TRBV5-1 and TRBJ1-1; no clear D gene. This CDR3 is CASSLSEGRLEAFF. CDR3 coding DNA: TGCGCCAGCAGCTTGTCGGAAGGGCGCCTTGAAGCTTTCTTT.